These T cell receptor beta chains were read from a single sample in a study of cytomegalovirus exposure and HLA in healthy donors. TCRdb keeps only in-frame clones here, not all; method: immunoSEQ multiplex PCR. The sample holds 210,000 or so clones, 80% to 90% seen once. The sample consisted of PBMCs. The receptor source for this set is a woman aged 18-29 years in good health and CMV-seronegative. Each CDR3 is given with its conserved first and last residue. The order of the fields is V gene, J gene, clone size, D gene, CDR3 protein, CDR3 DNA. A D gene is named only where the DNA matches it firmly. Size is omitted from some rows. Given values are once, few, many or a class for expanded clones.

TRBV7-9	TRBJ1-1	many	NA	CASSSRAGGAVSSEAFF	TGTGCCAGCAGCTCGAGGGCGGGAGGGGCCGTATCTTCTGAAGCTTTCTTT
TRBV6-5	TRBJ2-7	NA	TRBD1	CASSYGTGSKLEQYF	TGTGCCAGCAGTTACGGGACAGGGAGTAAGCTAGAGCAGTACTTC
TRBV9	TRBJ2-1	NA	TRBD2	CASSVEGVGTSGYNEQFF	TGTGCCAGCAGCGTAGAGGGGGTAGGGACTAGCGGGTACAATGAGCAGTTCTTC
TRBV20-1	TRBJ1-1	once	NA	CSARWEMIAFF	TGCAGTGCTAGATGGGAGATGATAGCTTTCTTT
TRBV6-5	TRBJ1-6	many	NA	CASSYSFMAHNSPLHF	TGTGCCAGCAGTTACTCTTTTATGGCACATAATTCACCCCTCCACTTT
TRBV25-1	TRBJ2-5	NA	TRBD2	CASSELRGGYQETQYF	TGTGCCAGCAGTGAATTGCGCGGGGGGTACCAAGAGACCCAGTACTTC
TRBV27	TRBJ2-3	NA	TRBD2	CASSLGFLAGARKGDTQYF	TGTGCCAGCAGTTTAGGGTTTCTAGCGGGGGCCAGAAAGGGAGATACGCAGTATTTT
TRBV5-5	TRBJ1-1	NA	TRBD1	CASLLGTERNTEAFF	TGTGCCAGCCTACTTGGGACAGAGAGGAACACTGAAGCTTTCTTT
TRBV29-1	TRBJ2-7	NA	TRBD2	CSVEGGGSYEQYF	TGCAGCGTTGAAGGCGGGGGCTCCTACGAGCAGTACTTC
TRBV7-2	TRBJ2-5	NA	TRBD2	CASSLAPGLAGGPFETQYF	TGTGCCAGCAGCTTAGCGCCGGGACTAGCGGGAGGGCCGTTTGAGACCCAGTACTTC
TRBV7-9	TRBJ1-2	NA	TRBD1	CASSLDRDRVLGGYTF	TGTGCCAGCAGCCTTGACCGGGACAGGGTTTTGGGAGGCTACACCTTC
TRBV7-9	TRBJ2-5	NA	NA	CSSSSLPWDNQETQYF	TGTTCCAGCAGCTCCCTCCCTTGGGACAACCAAGAGACCCAGTACTTC
TRBV5-4	TRBJ2-2	NA	NA	CASSLDGNTGELFF	TGTGCCAGCAGCCTGGACGGGAACACCGGGGAGCTGTTTTTT
TRBV5-1	TRBJ2-1	NA	NA	CASSLTSLSSYNEQFF	TGCGCCAGCAGCTTAACCTCCCTCAGCTCCTACAATGAGCAGTTCTTC
TRBV19	TRBJ1-5	NA	TRBD1	CASSMGQGGQPQHF	TGTGCCAGTAGTATGGGACAGGGTGGACAGCCCCAGCATTTT
TRBV9	TRBJ2-1	NA	TRBD2	CASSPRTSGNNEQFF	TGTGCCAGCAGCCCCCGGACTAGCGGCAACAATGAGCAGTTCTTC
TRBV27	TRBJ2-7	NA	TRBD1	CASRPAGTGSYEQYF	TGTGCCAGCAGACCCGCCGGGACAGGCTCCTACGAGCAGTACTTC
TRBV6-6	TRBJ2-2	NA	NA	CASTRAPPGGELFF	TGTGCCAGCACCCGTGCCCCCCCGGGGGGGGAGCTGTTTTTT
TRBV7-9	TRBJ1-4	NA	NA	CASSPRGASEKLFF	TGTGCCAGCAGTCCGCGGGGGGCCAGCGAAAAACTGTTTTTT
TRBV27	TRBJ2-3	NA	TRBD2	CASRLAGGEDTQYF	TGTGCCAGCAGGCTAGCGGGAGGAGAAGATACGCAGTATTTT
TRBV27	TRBJ2-5	NA	TRBD2	CASSLLGTSGPGETQYF	TGTGCCAGCAGTTTATTAGGGACTAGCGGACCCGGGGAGACCCAGTACTTC
TRBV5-1	TRBJ1-4	once	NA	CASSEQVPTNEKLFF	TGCGCCAGCAGCGAACAAGTACCAACTAATGAAAAACTGTTTTTT
TRBV4-2	TRBJ2-1	NA	TRBD2	CASSLTSGNEQFF	TGTGCCAGCAGTCTGACTAGCGGCAATGAGCAGTTCTTC
TRBV4-1	TRBJ2-5	NA	NA	CASSQVGVAITRGTQYF	TGCGCCAGCAGCCAAGTCGGAGTAGCGATTACTCGGGGGACCCAGTACTTC
TRBV13	TRBJ2-7	NA	TRBD1	CASSADRGDYEQYF	TGTGCCAGCAGCGCGGACAGGGGAGATTACGAGCAGTACTTC
TRBV11-2	TRBJ2-2	NA	NA	CASSALTGNGELFF	TGTGCCAGCAGCGCGTTAACGGGGAACGGGGAGCTGTTTTTT
TRBV5-1	TRBJ2-7	NA	TRBD1	CASSALPGQGALEQYF	TGCGCCAGCAGCGCCCTTCCCGGACAGGGCGCTCTCGAGCAGTACTTC
TRBV30	TRBJ1-1	NA	NA	CAWSPGLEAFF	TGTGCCTGGAGTCCGGGACTTGAAGCTTTCTTT
TRBV27	TRBJ2-1	NA	TRBD2	CASSRLLAGGLNEQFF	TGTGCCAGCAGTCGACTCCTGGCGGGGGGCCTCAATGAGCAGTTCTTC
TRBV4-1	TRBJ2-1	NA	TRBD2	CASRTTSGKYNEQFF	TGCGCCAGCAGAACGACTAGCGGGAAATACAATGAGCAGTTCTTC
TRBV5-5	TRBJ1-1	NA	TRBD1	CASSTTGGAAEAFF	TGTGCCAGCAGCACGACAGGGGGCGCGGCTGAAGCTTTCTTT
TRBV29-1	TRBJ2-3	NA	NA	CSVETTWDTQYF	TGCAGCGTTGAAACTACGTGGGATACGCAGTATTTT
TRBV5-6	TRBJ1-2	once	NA	CASSFGVPLHGYTF	TGTGCCAGCAGCTTCGGGGTCCCACTTCATGGCTACACCTTC
TRBV4-1	TRBJ2-7	NA	NA	CASSQGVQSGSYEQYF	TGCGCCAGCAGCCAAGGAGTCCAAAGCGGGTCCTACGAGCAGTACTTC
TRBV5-4	TRBJ1-1	few	NA	CASSLSVKWAFF	TGTGCCAGCAGCTTGTCGGTGAAGTGGGCTTTCTTT
TRBV7-3	TRBJ2-7	NA	NA	CASSFGTGYEQYF	TGTGCCAGCAGCTTCGGGACTGGCTACGAGCAGTACTTC
TRBV18	TRBJ2-7	NA	NA	CASGTGTRREQYF	TGTGCCAGCGGAACAGGAACCAGAAGGGAGCAGTACTTC
TRBV10-1	TRBJ2-3	NA	TRBD2	CASSESGGGASDTQYF	TGCGCCAGCAGTGAGTCGGGCGGGGGGGCCTCCGATACGCAGTATTTT
TRBV19	TRBJ2-7	NA	TRBD1	CASSTTGGASYEQYF	TGTGCCAGTAGTACTACAGGGGGCGCTTCCTACGAGCAGTACTTC
TRBV27	TRBJ2-7	once	NA	CASGNEQYF	TGTGCCAGCGGCAACGAGCAGTACTTC
TRBV7-2	TRBJ1-1	NA	NA	CASKTGMNTEAFF	TGTGCCAGCAAAACAGGGATGAACACTGAAGCTTTCTTT
TRBV2	TRBJ2-1	NA	TRBD1	CASSESGQGAKRVYNEQFF	TGTGCCAGCAGTGAATCCGGACAGGGGGCGAAGAGGGTCTACAATGAGCAGTTCTTC
TRBV6-5	TRBJ2-7	NA	TRBD2	CASSPASGSRKQYF	TGTGCCAGCAGCCCGGCTAGCGGGAGCCGTAAGCAGTACTTC
TRBV2	TRBJ2-3	NA	TRBD1	CASSERTGGFTYTQYF	TGTGCCAGCAGTGAAAGGACAGGGGGATTCACATATACGCAGTATTTT
TRBV11-2	TRBJ2-7	NA	NA	CASSYTRSPYEQYF	TGTGCCAGCAGTTATACCAGATCCCCCTACGAGCAGTACTTC
TRBV9	TRBJ2-7	NA	TRBD2	CASSVGFSGDSYEQYF	TGTGCCAGCAGCGTAGGTTTTAGCGGGGACTCCTACGAGCAGTACTTC
TRBV13	TRBJ2-7	NA	TRBD2	CASSKLGTTYEQYF	TGTGCCAGCAGCAAACTCGGGACTACCTACGAGCAGTACTTC
TRBV2	TRBJ2-3	NA	TRBD2	CASRLAGDTQYF	TGTGCCAGCAGACTAGCGGGAGATACGCAGTATTTT
TRBV7-2	TRBJ2-7	once	NA	CASSVNSGVISYEQYF	TGTGCCAGCAGCGTAAATTCCGGGGTGATTTCCTACGAGCAGTACTTC
TRBV5-6	TRBJ2-1	NA	TRBD2	CASSFTLAIYNEQFF	TGTGCCAGCAGCTTTACACTAGCGATTTACAATGAGCAGTTCTTC
TRBV2	TRBJ2-1	once	NA	CASSEPSYGDEQFF	TGTGCCAGCAGTGAGCCTAGCTACGGAGATGAGCAGTTCTTC
TRBV18	TRBJ1-6	NA	NA	CASSPQRTDSPLHF	TGTGCCAGCTCACCACAGCGGACTGATTCACCCCTCCACTTT
TRBV19	TRBJ2-7	once	TRBD1	CATKETGDYDEQYF	TGTGCCACCAAGGAGACAGGGGATTACGACGAGCAGTACTTC
TRBV14	TRBJ2-3	NA	TRBD1	CASSQAGQGTQYF	TGTGCCAGCAGCCAAGCGGGACAGGGTACGCAGTATTTT
TRBV4-3	TRBJ1-1	NA	NA	CASSPRVYDTEAFF	TGCGCCAGCAGCCCCAGGGTCTACGACACTGAAGCTTTCTTT
TRBV6-6	TRBJ2-1	few	NA	CASGQGLYNEQFF	TGTGCCAGCGGTCAGGGGCTCTACAATGAGCAGTTCTTC
TRBV11-2	TRBJ2-5	NA	NA	CASSRSYDSSQETQYF	TGTGCCAGCAGCCGATCTTACGACAGCTCCCAAGAGACCCAGTACTTC
TRBV28	TRBJ1-1	once	NA	CASNLVQAEAFF	TGTGCCAGCAACCTGGTGCAGGCTGAAGCTTTCTTT
TRBV7-9	TRBJ2-1	NA	TRBD1	CASSPRRQGARVEQFF	TGTGCCAGCAGCCCAAGGCGGCAGGGGGCGCGGGTTGAGCAGTTCTTC
TRBV5-1	TRBJ1-4	NA	TRBD1	CASSWMGQGREKLFF	TGCGCCAGCAGCTGGATGGGACAGGGACGGGAAAAACTGTTTTTT